These T cell receptor beta chains were read from a single sample in a study of vaccination effects on CD4 cells after COVID-19. Antigen specificity for these receptors is unknown. Sequenced by immunoSEQ multiplex PCR; TCRdb stores in-frame clones only, minus some. This sample has fewer than 40,000 clones, with 70% to 85% found just once. Sample: CD4+ T cells from PBMCs cultured with HCoV-NL63 spike peptides, taken after COVID-19 vaccination. The receptors stem from a human donor who received a COVID-19 vaccine. Some clones in this sample may be carry-over from other donors' samples. CDR3s include the opening cysteine and the closing phenylalanine or tryptophan. Fields, in order: J gene, D gene, V gene, clone size, CDR3 length, CDR3 protein, CDR3 DNA. The D gene is left open where the match is weak. Size values are once, few and many counts, or a class for expanded clones, and some rows have none.

j_call: TRBJ1-3; d_call: NA; v_call: TRBV18; clone_size: NA; cdr3_length: 15; cdr3_aa: CASSPNQGSGNTIYF; cdr3_nt: TGTGCCAGCTCACCTAATCAGGGCTCTGGAAACACCATATATTTT
j_call: TRBJ2-5; d_call: TRBD1; v_call: TRBV18; clone_size: NA; cdr3_length: 16; cdr3_aa: CASSSTGAGYQETQYF; cdr3_nt: TGTGCCAGCTCATCGACAGGGGCTGGGTACCAAGAGACCCAGTACTTC
j_call: TRBJ1-6; d_call: NA; v_call: TRBV15; clone_size: NA; cdr3_length: 13; cdr3_aa: CATSRDYVSPLHF; cdr3_nt: TGTGCCACCAGCAGAGATTACGTTTCACCCCTCCACTTT
j_call: TRBJ1-3; d_call: NA; v_call: TRBV18; clone_size: NA; cdr3_length: 13; cdr3_aa: CASSPSDSNTIYF; cdr3_nt: TGTGCCAGCTCACCCTCGGACAGCAACACCATATATTTT
j_call: TRBJ1-5; d_call: NA; v_call: TRBV19; clone_size: NA; cdr3_length: 13; cdr3_aa: CASTKDYNQPQHF; cdr3_nt: TGTGCCAGTACGAAGGATTACAATCAGCCCCAGCATTTT
j_call: TRBJ1-4; d_call: TRBD1; v_call: TRBV5-1; clone_size: once; cdr3_length: 15; cdr3_aa: CASSSRQGSYEKLFF; cdr3_nt: TGCGCCAGCAGCTCCCGACAGGGTAGTTATGAAAAACTGTTTTTT
j_call: TRBJ2-3; d_call: TRBD2; v_call: TRBV10-2; clone_size: once; cdr3_length: 17; cdr3_aa: CASSVGLAGGSTDTQYF; cdr3_nt: TGCGCCAGCAGTGTGGGACTAGCGGGGGGAAGCACAGATACGCAGTATTTT
j_call: TRBJ2-1; d_call: NA; v_call: TRBV12-3/TRBV12-4; clone_size: NA; cdr3_length: 12; cdr3_aa: CASSLIGYEQFF; cdr3_nt: TGTGCCAGCAGTTTAATTGGTTATGAGCAGTTCTTC
j_call: TRBJ1-1; d_call: NA; v_call: TRBV6-5; clone_size: NA; cdr3_length: 11; cdr3_aa: CASRMNTEAFF; cdr3_nt: TGTGCCAGCCGCATGAACACTGAAGCTTTCTTT
j_call: TRBJ2-6; d_call: NA; v_call: TRBV9; clone_size: NA; cdr3_length: 13; cdr3_aa: CASSVAGANVLTF; cdr3_nt: TGTGCCAGCAGCGTAGCTGGGGCCAACGTCCTGACTTTC
j_call: TRBJ1-5; d_call: NA; v_call: TRBV7-2; clone_size: NA; cdr3_length: 14; cdr3_aa: CASSYQGMGQPQHF; cdr3_nt: TGTGCCAGCAGTTATCAGGGAATGGGTCAGCCCCAGCATTTT
j_call: TRBJ1-5; d_call: NA; v_call: TRBV12-5; clone_size: few; cdr3_length: 12; cdr3_aa: CASGRDTEPQHF; cdr3_nt: TGTGCTAGTGGAAGGGACACCGAGCCCCAGCATTTT
j_call: TRBJ2-3; d_call: NA; v_call: TRBV6-2/TRBV6-3; clone_size: NA; cdr3_length: 16; cdr3_aa: CASSLPRGRVTDTQYF; cdr3_nt: TGTGCCAGCAGTTTACCTCGGGGCAGAGTCACAGATACGCAGTATTTT
j_call: TRBJ1-4; d_call: NA; v_call: TRBV28; clone_size: NA; cdr3_length: 14; cdr3_aa: CASSPRQAAEKLFF; cdr3_nt: TGTGCCAGCAGTCCTCGACAGGCGGCTGAAAAACTGTTTTTT
j_call: TRBJ1-2; d_call: NA; v_call: TRBV6-6; clone_size: once; cdr3_length: 15; cdr3_aa: CASSYAEQGGYGYTF; cdr3_nt: TGTGCCAGCAGTTACGCGGAACAGGGTGGCTATGGCTACACCTTC
j_call: TRBJ1-1; d_call: TRBD1; v_call: TRBV6-5; clone_size: NA; cdr3_length: 14; cdr3_aa: CASRTGALNTEAFF; cdr3_nt: TGTGCCAGCAGGACAGGGGCTTTAAACACTGAAGCTTTCTTT
j_call: TRBJ2-3; d_call: NA; v_call: TRBV30; clone_size: NA; cdr3_length: 15; cdr3_aa: CAWTPDGTRHDTQYF; cdr3_nt: TGTGCCTGGACTCCGGACGGGACCCGCCACGATACGCAGTATTTT
j_call: TRBJ2-2; d_call: NA; v_call: TRBV4-1; clone_size: NA; cdr3_length: 18; cdr3_aa: CASSQPILKGDRSWELFF; cdr3_nt: TGCGCCAGCAGCCAACCAATTTTAAAGGGCGACAGGTCCTGGGAGCTGTTTTTT
j_call: TRBJ1-2; d_call: TRBD1; v_call: TRBV28; clone_size: NA; cdr3_length: 14; cdr3_aa: CASSRTGGDGGYTF; cdr3_nt: TGTGCCAGCAGTCGTACAGGGGGCGACGGTGGCTACACCTTC
j_call: TRBJ2-5; d_call: NA; v_call: TRBV12-3/TRBV12-4; clone_size: NA; cdr3_length: 12; cdr3_aa: CASRSRGGTQYF; cdr3_nt: TGTGCCAGCAGATCCAGGGGGGGGACCCAGTACTTC
j_call: TRBJ2-1; d_call: TRBD1; v_call: TRBV30; clone_size: NA; cdr3_length: 13; cdr3_aa: CAWSVAGGNEQFF; cdr3_nt: TGTGCCTGGAGTGTTGCAGGGGGCAATGAGCAGTTCTTC
j_call: TRBJ2-6; d_call: NA; v_call: TRBV28; clone_size: once; cdr3_length: 13; cdr3_aa: CASGRAGANVLTF; cdr3_nt: TGTGCCAGCGGCCGGGCTGGGGCCAACGTCCTGACTTTC
j_call: TRBJ2-1; d_call: NA; v_call: TRBV6-5; clone_size: NA; cdr3_length: 15; cdr3_aa: CASSYSYGGRNEQFF; cdr3_nt: TGTGCCAGCAGTTACTCTTACGGGGGGCGTAATGAGCAGTTCTTC
j_call: TRBJ2-2; d_call: NA; v_call: TRBV10-2; clone_size: NA; cdr3_length: 13; cdr3_aa: CASSAGNTGELFF; cdr3_nt: TGCGCCAGCTCGGCAGGGAACACCGGGGAGCTGTTTTTT
j_call: TRBJ2-3; d_call: NA; v_call: TRBV7-9; clone_size: NA; cdr3_length: 12; cdr3_aa: CASSLSTDTQYF; cdr3_nt: TGTGCCAGCAGCTTGTCCACAGATACGCAGTATTTT
j_call: TRBJ1-2; d_call: NA; v_call: TRBV24-1; clone_size: NA; cdr3_length: 15; cdr3_aa: CATSDYPQGSHGYTF; cdr3_nt: TGTGCCACCAGTGATTATCCTCAGGGTTCGCATGGCTACACCTTC
j_call: TRBJ2-5; d_call: NA; v_call: TRBV18; clone_size: NA; cdr3_length: 15; cdr3_aa: CASSPLRNSGETQYF; cdr3_nt: TGTGCCAGCTCACCACTCCGGAACTCGGGGGAGACCCAGTACTTC
j_call: TRBJ2-2; d_call: TRBD1; v_call: TRBV18; clone_size: once; cdr3_length: 16; cdr3_aa: CASSPMGQSNTGELFF; cdr3_nt: TGTGCCAGCTCACCGATGGGACAGTCGAACACCGGGGAGCTGTTTTTT
j_call: TRBJ2-5; d_call: TRBD2; v_call: TRBV4-1; clone_size: NA; cdr3_length: 17; cdr3_aa: CASSQGILAGAQETQYF; cdr3_nt: TGCGCCAGCAGCCAGGGGATCCTAGCGGGGGCGCAAGAGACCCAGTACTTC
j_call: TRBJ1-5; d_call: TRBD1; v_call: TRBV7-2; clone_size: NA; cdr3_length: 16; cdr3_aa: CASSPGPRTGGQPQHF; cdr3_nt: TGTGCCAGCAGCCCCGGGCCAAGGACAGGGGGGCAGCCCCAGCATTTT
j_call: TRBJ2-5; d_call: NA; v_call: TRBV5-1; clone_size: NA; cdr3_length: 13; cdr3_aa: CASIEDSQETQYF; cdr3_nt: TGCGCCAGCATTGAGGACTCCCAGGAGACCCAGTACTTC
j_call: TRBJ1-2; d_call: TRBD1; v_call: TRBV19; clone_size: NA; cdr3_length: 15; cdr3_aa: CASNDRDRGSYGYTF; cdr3_nt: TGTGCCAGTAACGACCGGGACAGGGGATCTTATGGCTACACCTTC
j_call: TRBJ2-3; d_call: NA; v_call: TRBV7-2; clone_size: NA; cdr3_length: 14; cdr3_aa: CASSLVPQADTQYF; cdr3_nt: TGTGCCAGCAGCTTAGTACCACAAGCAGATACGCAGTATTTT
j_call: TRBJ1-1; d_call: TRBD1; v_call: TRBV24-1; clone_size: NA; cdr3_length: 14; cdr3_aa: CATIKGTGRAEAFF; cdr3_nt: TGTGCCACCATTAAGGGGACAGGGCGGGCTGAAGCTTTCTTT
j_call: TRBJ2-3; d_call: NA; v_call: TRBV9; clone_size: NA; cdr3_length: 15; cdr3_aa: CASSGRPPYTDTQYF; cdr3_nt: TGTGCCAGCAGCGGACGCCCCCCATACACAGATACGCAGTATTTT
j_call: TRBJ1-2; d_call: TRBD1; v_call: TRBV6-5; clone_size: NA; cdr3_length: 15; cdr3_aa: CASDPGGQGNYGYTF; cdr3_nt: TGTGCCAGCGACCCAGGGGGCCAAGGTAACTATGGCTACACCTTC
j_call: TRBJ1-2; d_call: NA; v_call: TRBV6-1; clone_size: NA; cdr3_length: 15; cdr3_aa: CASSEVHLGSYGYTF; cdr3_nt: TGTGCCAGCAGTGAAGTCCATCTTGGGTCCTATGGCTACACCTTC
j_call: TRBJ2-2; d_call: TRBD2; v_call: TRBV7-2; clone_size: NA; cdr3_length: 16; cdr3_aa: CASSPRGGGDTGELFF; cdr3_nt: TGTGCCAGCAGCCCCCGAGGTGGGGGGGACACCGGGGAGCTGTTTTTT
j_call: TRBJ2-2; d_call: TRBD2; v_call: TRBV25-1; clone_size: NA; cdr3_length: 15; cdr3_aa: CASSERGGRTGELFF; cdr3_nt: TGTGCCAGCAGTGAGCGCGGGGGTCGAACCGGGGAGCTGTTTTTT
j_call: TRBJ1-1; d_call: NA; v_call: TRBV20-1; clone_size: NA; cdr3_length: 10; cdr3_aa: CSASESKAFF; cdr3_nt: TGCAGTGCTAGTGAGAGTAAAGCTTTCTTT
j_call: TRBJ1-6; d_call: NA; v_call: TRBV28; clone_size: NA; cdr3_length: 15; cdr3_aa: CASSLDRGPGSPLHF; cdr3_nt: TGTGCCAGCAGTTTAGACCGGGGTCCGGGATCACCCCTCCACTTT
j_call: TRBJ1-2; d_call: NA; v_call: TRBV19; clone_size: NA; cdr3_length: 12; cdr3_aa: CASTGQRGGYTF; cdr3_nt: TGTGCCAGTACAGGACAGCGGGGGGGCTACACCTTC
j_call: TRBJ1-4; d_call: NA; v_call: TRBV4-2; clone_size: NA; cdr3_length: 14; cdr3_aa: CASSQDRINEKLFF; cdr3_nt: TGTGCCAGCAGCCAAGATAGGATTAATGAAAAACTGTTTTTT
j_call: TRBJ2-2; d_call: NA; v_call: TRBV18; clone_size: NA; cdr3_length: 15; cdr3_aa: CASSSGTRTTGELFF; cdr3_nt: TGTGCCAGCTCCTCCGGGACAAGGACCACCGGGGAGCTGTTTTTT
j_call: TRBJ1-4; d_call: NA; v_call: TRBV7-2; clone_size: NA; cdr3_length: 13; cdr3_aa: CASSLAVNEKLFF; cdr3_nt: TGTGCCAGCAGCTTAGCCGTTAATGAAAAACTGTTTTTT
j_call: TRBJ2-5; d_call: NA; v_call: TRBV6-6; clone_size: few; cdr3_length: 14; cdr3_aa: CASSYAGVKETQYF; cdr3_nt: TGTGCCAGCAGTTACGCAGGGGTGAAAGAGACCCAGTACTTC
j_call: TRBJ2-3; d_call: NA; v_call: TRBV9; clone_size: NA; cdr3_length: 14; cdr3_aa: CASSGTTGVDTQYF; cdr3_nt: TGTGCCAGCAGCGGGACTACAGGGGTAGATACGCAGTATTTT
j_call: TRBJ1-4; d_call: TRBD1; v_call: TRBV6-5; clone_size: NA; cdr3_length: 14; cdr3_aa: CASNQGGANEKLFF; cdr3_nt: TGTGCCAGCAACCAGGGGGGTGCTAATGAAAAACTGTTTTTT
j_call: TRBJ1-6; d_call: NA; v_call: TRBV7-2; clone_size: NA; cdr3_length: 14; cdr3_aa: CATTTRQYNSPLHF; cdr3_nt: TGTGCCACGACGACCCGACAGTATAATTCACCCCTCCACTTT
j_call: TRBJ1-6; d_call: NA; v_call: TRBV7-2; clone_size: few; cdr3_length: 12; cdr3_aa: CASSLALSPLHF; cdr3_nt: TGTGCCAGCAGCTTAGCTCTCTCACCCCTCCACTTT
j_call: TRBJ2-3; d_call: NA; v_call: TRBV5-4; clone_size: NA; cdr3_length: 14; cdr3_aa: CASSFTAYTDTQYF; cdr3_nt: TGTGCCAGCAGCTTCACCGCGTACACAGATACGCAGTATTTT
j_call: TRBJ2-5; d_call: NA; v_call: TRBV6-2/TRBV6-3; clone_size: once; cdr3_length: 16; cdr3_aa: CASSYTPGLGAETQYF; cdr3_nt: TGTGCCAGCAGTTACACACCGGGCCTGGGGGCCGAGACCCAGTACTTC
j_call: TRBJ1-2; d_call: NA; v_call: TRBV5-8; clone_size: NA; cdr3_length: 14; cdr3_aa: CASSLGTGGGGYTF; cdr3_nt: TGTGCCAGCAGCTTAGGAACCGGGGGCGGTGGCTACACCTTC
j_call: TRBJ1-2; d_call: NA; v_call: TRBV19; clone_size: NA; cdr3_length: 16; cdr3_aa: CASTNNARGRDYGYTF; cdr3_nt: TGTGCCAGTACCAACAACGCTCGGGGGCGCGACTATGGCTACACCTTC